This T cell receptor beta chain emerged from a study of CD8 T cells in Susac syndrome. Reverse transcription used about 0.5 to 1 ug RNA and random hexamers. TCRdb itself ran the immunoSEQ multiplex PCR reads through MiXCR, one entry per CDR3 protein. This table has approximately 120,000 distinct CDR3 sequences, about 92% appearing once. The germline CDR1 and CDR2 sequences are LNHDA and SQIVND (reference sequence). CDR3 length: 13 residues. V dropped 5 bases and J dropped 5 bases, with 9 bases sitting between them. The rearrangement links TRBV19 to TRBJ2-2, with D possibly being TRBD1 (5 bases). The sequenced material came from CD8+ T cells from PBMCs. This sequence originates from a human donor with multiple sclerosis. CDR3 amino acids: CASSGPGTGELFF. CDR3 nucleotide sequence: TGTGCCAGTAGTGGACCAGGGACCGGGGAGCTGTTTTTT.